The entry below gives a single TCR beta chain sequence along with its context. What it binds is unknown. The data stem from a study of cytomegalovirus exposure and HLA in healthy donors. The study's findings and limits: There were several of the most significant clusters that appeared linked to common viral pathogens in a later analysis. Cytomegalovirus status was reportedly diagnosed by the classifier with high sensitivity and specificity.

V was clipped by 4 bases and J by 5 bases; unmatched bases: 10. The CDR3 covers 17 residues. Germline V lookup: CDR1 SNHLY, CDR2 FYNNEI. The donors comprised healthy bone marrow donors. This PCR relied on a set of 60 Vbeta primers and 13 Jbeta primers. Profiling relied on immunoSEQ multiplex PCR, and the TCRdb table lists in-frame clones only, not all of them. This sample has approximately 69,000 clones, with about 66% found just once. This TCR derives from a man aged 40-50 years in good health and CMV-seropositive. The sequenced sample was PBMCs. V usage is TRBV2 and J usage is TRBJ1-5; 11 nucleotides line up with TRBD1. The CDR3 DNA sequence: TGTGCCAGCAGTGTACAACCGGGACAGGGGGTATATCAGCCCCAGCATTTT. This gives the protein CASSVQPGQGVYQPQHF.